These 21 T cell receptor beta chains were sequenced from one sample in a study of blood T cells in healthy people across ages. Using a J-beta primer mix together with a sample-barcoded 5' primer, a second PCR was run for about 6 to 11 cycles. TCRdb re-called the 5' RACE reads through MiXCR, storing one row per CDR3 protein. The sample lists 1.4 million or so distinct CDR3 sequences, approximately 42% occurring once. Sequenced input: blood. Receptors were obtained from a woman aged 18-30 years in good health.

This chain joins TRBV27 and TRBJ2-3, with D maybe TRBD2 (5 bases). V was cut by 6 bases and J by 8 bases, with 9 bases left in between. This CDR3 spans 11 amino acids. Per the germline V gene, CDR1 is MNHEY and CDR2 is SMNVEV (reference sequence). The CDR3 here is CASRFGGTQYF. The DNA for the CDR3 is TGTGCCAGCAGATTTGGAGGTACGCAGTATTTT.

This CDR3 is CSVERHLLTEAFF. DNA for the CDR3: TGCAGCGTTGAGAGACACTTATTGACTGAAGCTTTCTTT. The rearrangement uses TRBV29-1 and TRBJ1-1; no reliable D call. CDR1 is SQVTM and CDR2 is ANQGSEA in the germline V gene. Trimming left V 3 bases short and J 5 bases short, with 13 bases between. CDR3 length: 13 amino acids.

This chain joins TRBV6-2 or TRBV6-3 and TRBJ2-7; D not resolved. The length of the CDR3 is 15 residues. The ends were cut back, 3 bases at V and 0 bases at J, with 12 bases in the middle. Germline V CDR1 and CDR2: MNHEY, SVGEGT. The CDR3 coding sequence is TGTGCCAGCAGTTATCCCACTCCCAGCTCCTACGAGCAGTACTTC. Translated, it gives CASSYPTPSSYEQYF.

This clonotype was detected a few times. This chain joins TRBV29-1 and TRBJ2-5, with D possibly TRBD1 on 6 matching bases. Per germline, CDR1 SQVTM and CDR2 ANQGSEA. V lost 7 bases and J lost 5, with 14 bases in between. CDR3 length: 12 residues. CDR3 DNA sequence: TGCAGCGGGAACAGGGTGGGGGAGACCCAGTACTTC. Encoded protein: CSGNRVGETQYF.

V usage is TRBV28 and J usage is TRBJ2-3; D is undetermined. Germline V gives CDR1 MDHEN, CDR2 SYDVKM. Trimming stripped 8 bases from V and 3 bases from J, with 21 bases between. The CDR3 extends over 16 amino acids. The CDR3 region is CASYDGPVGLTDTQYF. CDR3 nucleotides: TGTGCCAGCTACGACGGGCCGGTGGGCCTAACAGATACGCAGTATTTT.

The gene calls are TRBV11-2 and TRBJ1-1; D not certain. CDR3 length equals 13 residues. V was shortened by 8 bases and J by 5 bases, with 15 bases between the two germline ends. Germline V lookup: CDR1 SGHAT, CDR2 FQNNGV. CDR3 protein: CASHGLRETEAFF. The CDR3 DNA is TGTGCCAGCCATGGCCTTCGGGAGACTGAAGCTTTCTTT.

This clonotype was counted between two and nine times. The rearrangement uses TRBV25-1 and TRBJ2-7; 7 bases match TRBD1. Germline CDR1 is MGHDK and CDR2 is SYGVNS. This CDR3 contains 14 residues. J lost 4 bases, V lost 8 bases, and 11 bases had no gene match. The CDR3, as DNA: TGTGCCAGCCGGGGACCGGGACAGCTTTACGAGCAGTACTTC. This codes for CASRGPGQLYEQYF.

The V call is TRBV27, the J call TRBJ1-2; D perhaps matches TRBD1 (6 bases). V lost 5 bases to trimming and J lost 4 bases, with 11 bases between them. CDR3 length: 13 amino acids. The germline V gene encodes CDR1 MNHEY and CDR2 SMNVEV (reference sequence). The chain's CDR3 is CASSPGHAYGYTF. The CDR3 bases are TGTGCCAGCAGTCCGGGACATGCCTATGGCTACACCTTC.

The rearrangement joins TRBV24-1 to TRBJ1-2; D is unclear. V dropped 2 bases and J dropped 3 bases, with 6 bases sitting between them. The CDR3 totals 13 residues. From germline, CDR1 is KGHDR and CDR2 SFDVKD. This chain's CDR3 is CATSDYGDYGYTF. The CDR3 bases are TGTGCCACCAGTGATTACGGCGACTATGGCTACACCTTC.

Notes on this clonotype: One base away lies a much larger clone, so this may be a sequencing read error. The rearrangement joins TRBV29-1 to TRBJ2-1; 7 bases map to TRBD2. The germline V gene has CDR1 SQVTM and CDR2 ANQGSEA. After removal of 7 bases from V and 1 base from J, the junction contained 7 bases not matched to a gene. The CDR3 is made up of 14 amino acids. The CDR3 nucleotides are TGCAGCGGTGTGCTAGCGGTTTCCTACAATGAGCAGTTCTTC. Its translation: CSGVLAVSYNEQFF.

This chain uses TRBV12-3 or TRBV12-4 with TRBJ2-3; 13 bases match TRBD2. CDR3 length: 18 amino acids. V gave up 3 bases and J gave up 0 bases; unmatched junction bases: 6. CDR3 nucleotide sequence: TGTGCCAGCAGTTTCGGGACTAGCGGGGCCCTCAGCACAGATACGCAGTATTTT. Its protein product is CASSFGTSGALSTDTQYF.

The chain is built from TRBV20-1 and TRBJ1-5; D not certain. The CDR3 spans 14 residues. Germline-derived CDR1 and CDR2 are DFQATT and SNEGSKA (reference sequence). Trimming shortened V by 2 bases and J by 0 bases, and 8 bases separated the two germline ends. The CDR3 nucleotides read TGCAGTGCTAGATACGGAAATAGCAATCAGCCCCAGCATTTT. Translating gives CSARYGNSNQPQHF.

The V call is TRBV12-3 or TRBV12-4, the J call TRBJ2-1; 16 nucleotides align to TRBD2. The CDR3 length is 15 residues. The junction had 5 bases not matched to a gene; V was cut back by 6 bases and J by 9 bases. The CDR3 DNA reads TGTGCCAGCAGCCAGGGACTAGCGGGGGGGCCTGAGCAGTTCTTC. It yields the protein CASSQGLAGGPEQFF.

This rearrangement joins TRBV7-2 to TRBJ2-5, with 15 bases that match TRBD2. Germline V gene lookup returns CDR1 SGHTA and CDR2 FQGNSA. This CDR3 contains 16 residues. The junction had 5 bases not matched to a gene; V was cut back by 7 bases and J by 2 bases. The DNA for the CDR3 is TGTGCCAGCACCCTAGGACTAGCGGGGGGGCAAGAGACCCAGTACTTC. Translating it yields CASTLGLAGGQETQYF.

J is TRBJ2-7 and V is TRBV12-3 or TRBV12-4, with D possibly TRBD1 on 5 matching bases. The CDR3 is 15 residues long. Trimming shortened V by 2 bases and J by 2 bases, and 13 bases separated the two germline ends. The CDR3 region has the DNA TGTGCCAGCAGTTTAATGCGACAGAATACCTACGAGCAGTACTTC. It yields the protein CASSLMRQNTYEQYF.

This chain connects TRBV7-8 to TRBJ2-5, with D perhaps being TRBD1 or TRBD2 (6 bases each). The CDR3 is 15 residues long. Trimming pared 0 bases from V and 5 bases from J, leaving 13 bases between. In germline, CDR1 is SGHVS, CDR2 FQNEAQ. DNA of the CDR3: TGTGCCAGCAGCTTAGCCCCGGGGGCGGGGGAGACCCAGTACTTC. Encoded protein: CASSLAPGAGETQYF.

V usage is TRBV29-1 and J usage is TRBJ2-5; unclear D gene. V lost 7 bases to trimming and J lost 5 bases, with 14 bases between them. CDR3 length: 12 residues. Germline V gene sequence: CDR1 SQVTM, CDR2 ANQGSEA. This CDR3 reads CSARRLGETQYF. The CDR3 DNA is TGCAGCGCCCGCCGGTTAGGGGAGACCCAGTACTTC.

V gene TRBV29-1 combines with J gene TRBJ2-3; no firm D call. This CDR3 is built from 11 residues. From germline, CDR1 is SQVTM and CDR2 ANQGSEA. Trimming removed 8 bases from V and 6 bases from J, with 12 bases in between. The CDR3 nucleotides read TGCAGCACATGGGTGTCGGATACGCAGTATTTT. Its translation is CSTWVSDTQYF.

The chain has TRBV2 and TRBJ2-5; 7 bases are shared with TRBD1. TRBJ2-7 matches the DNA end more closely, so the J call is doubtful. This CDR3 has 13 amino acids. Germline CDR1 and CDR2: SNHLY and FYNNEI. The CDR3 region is CASRKQGISEQYF. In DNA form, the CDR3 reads TGTGCCAGCAGAAAACAGGGGATCAGCGAGCAGTACTTC.

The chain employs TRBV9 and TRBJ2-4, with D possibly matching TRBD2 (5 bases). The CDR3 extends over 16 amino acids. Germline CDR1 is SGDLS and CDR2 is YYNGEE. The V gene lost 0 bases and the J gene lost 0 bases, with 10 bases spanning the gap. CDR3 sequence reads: CASSVGGGLAKNIQYF. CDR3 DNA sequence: TGTGCCAGCAGCGTAGGTGGAGGCCTAGCCAAAAACATTCAGTACTTC.

CDR3 nucleotide sequence: TGCAGCGTTGAAGAGCTACACGGGACAGGGGTCTACAATGAGCAGTTCTTC. This translates into CSVEELHGTGVYNEQFF. This chain links TRBV29-1 with TRBJ2-1; 10 bases line up with TRBD1. The CDR3 has 17 amino acids. V shed 0 bases, J shed 3 bases, and the junction held 8 bases outside the gene matches. Germline CDR1 and CDR2: SQVTM and ANQGSEA.